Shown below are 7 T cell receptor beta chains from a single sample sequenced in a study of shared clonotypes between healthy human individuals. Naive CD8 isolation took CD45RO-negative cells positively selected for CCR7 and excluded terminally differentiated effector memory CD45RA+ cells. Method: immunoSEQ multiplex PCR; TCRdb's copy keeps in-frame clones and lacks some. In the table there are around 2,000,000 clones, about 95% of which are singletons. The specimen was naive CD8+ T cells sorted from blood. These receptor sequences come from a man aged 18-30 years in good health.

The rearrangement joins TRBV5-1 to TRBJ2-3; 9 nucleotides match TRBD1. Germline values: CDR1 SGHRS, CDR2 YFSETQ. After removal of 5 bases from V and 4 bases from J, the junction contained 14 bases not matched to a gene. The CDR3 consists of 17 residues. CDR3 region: CASSYAPYTGGADTQYF. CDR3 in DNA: TGCGCCAGCAGTTATGCCCCCTACACAGGGGGCGCAGATACGCAGTATTTT.

CDR3 in amino acids: CASMAGADNQPQHF. The CDR3 nucleotides read TGTGCCAGCATGGCAGGGGCGGACAATCAGCCCCAGCATTTT. The rearrangement joins TRBV28 to TRBJ1-5, with D possibly matching TRBD1 (6 bases). The CDR3 totals 14 residues. Germline values: CDR1 MDHEN, CDR2 SYDVKM. Trimming removed 7 bases from V and 3 bases from J, with 13 bases in between.

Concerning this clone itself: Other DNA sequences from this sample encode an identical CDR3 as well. CDR3 residues: CASSLVSVSSYNEQFF. The CDR3 nucleotides are TGTGCCAGCAGCTTAGTGAGCGTTTCCTCCTACAATGAGCAGTTCTTC. The chain has TRBV7-6 and TRBJ2-1; D not resolved. The CDR3 has 16 residues. V was clipped by 1 base and J by 0 bases, with 10 bases between them. Germline lookup yields CDR1 SGHVS and CDR2 FNYEAQ.

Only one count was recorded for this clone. CDR3 sequence (DNA): TGCGCCAGCAGTGAAGGCGGGAGCAACGAGCAGTACTTC. This gives the protein CASSEGGSNEQYF. The chain links TRBV10-2 to TRBJ2-5; 7 bases agree with TRBD2. The J call could be wrong; TRBJ2-7 is a better fit for the DNA end. Germline V gene sequence: CDR1 WSHSY, CDR2 SAAADI. CDR3 length: 13 residues.

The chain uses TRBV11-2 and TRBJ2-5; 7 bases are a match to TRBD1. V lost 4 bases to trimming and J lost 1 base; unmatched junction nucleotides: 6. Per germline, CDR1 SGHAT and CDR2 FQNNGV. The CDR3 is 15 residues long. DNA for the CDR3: TGTGCCAGCAGCTCCCCCGGGACAGCCCAAGAGACCCAGTACTTC. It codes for CASSSPGTAQETQYF. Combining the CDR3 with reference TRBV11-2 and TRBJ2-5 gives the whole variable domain EAGVAQSPRYKIIEKRQSVAFWCNPISGHATLYWYQQILGQGPKLLIQFQNNGVVDDSQLPKDRFSAERLKGVDSTLKIQPAKLEDSAVYLCASSSPGTAQETQYFGPGTRLLVL.

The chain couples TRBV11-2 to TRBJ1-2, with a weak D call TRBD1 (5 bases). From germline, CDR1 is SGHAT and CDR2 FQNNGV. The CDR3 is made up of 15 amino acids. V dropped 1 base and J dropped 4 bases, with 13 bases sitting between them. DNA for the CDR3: TGTGCCAGCAGCTTAGTTCCCGAGGACACCTATGGCTACACCTTC. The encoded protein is CASSLVPEDTYGYTF.

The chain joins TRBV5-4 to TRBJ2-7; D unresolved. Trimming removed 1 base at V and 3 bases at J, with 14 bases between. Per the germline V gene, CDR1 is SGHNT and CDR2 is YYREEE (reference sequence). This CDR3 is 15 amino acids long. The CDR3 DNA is TGTGCCAGCAGCTTGTTGCCTGGAGTGGACTACGAGCAGTACTTC. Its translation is CASSLLPGVDYEQYF.